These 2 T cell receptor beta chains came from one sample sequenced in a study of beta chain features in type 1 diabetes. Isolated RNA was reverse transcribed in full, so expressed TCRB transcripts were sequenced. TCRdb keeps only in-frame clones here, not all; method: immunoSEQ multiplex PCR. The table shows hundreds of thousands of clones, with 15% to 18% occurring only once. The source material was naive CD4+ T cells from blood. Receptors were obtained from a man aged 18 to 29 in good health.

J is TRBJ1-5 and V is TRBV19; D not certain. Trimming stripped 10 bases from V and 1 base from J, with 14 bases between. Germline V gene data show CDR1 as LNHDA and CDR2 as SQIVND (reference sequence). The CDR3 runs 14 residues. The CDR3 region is CATLGILSNQPQHF. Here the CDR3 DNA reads TGTGCCACGCTGGGGATATTAAGCAATCAGCCCCAGCATTTT.

The CDR3 DNA follows: TGTGCCAGCAGCTTGCCCCAGATGAACACTGAAGCTTTCTTT. Translating it yields CASSLPQMNTEAFF. The J gene is TRBJ1-1, the V gene TRBV5-6; D gene unclear. Per germline, CDR1 SGHDT and CDR2 YYEEEE. The CDR3 has 14 amino acids. Trimming removed 1 base at V and 0 bases at J, with 7 bases between.